These 23 T cell receptor beta chains were sequenced from one sample in a study of cytomegalovirus exposure and HLA in healthy donors. PCR primers comprised 60 Vbeta and 13 Jbeta primers. Generated by immunoSEQ multiplex PCR, the TCRdb table keeps only in-frame clones and is missing some. This sample has a few hundred thousand clones, with roughly 91% found just once. Input material: PBMCs. Every receptor here comes from a girl aged 2 to 10 in good health and CMV-seronegative.

The chain carries TRBV23-1 and TRBJ2-1; the match to TRBD1 covers 9 bases. TRBV23-1 is reported as an ORF; its role is uncertain. This CDR3 contains 15 residues. J was trimmed by 5 bases and V by 0 bases; bases with no gene match: 2. In DNA, the CDR3 is TGCGCCAGCAGTCAATCATGGGACAGGGACAATGAGCAGTTCTTC. Translating it yields CASSQSWDRDNEQFF.

There are a few counts of this clone. The CDR3 reads CATGPGQGRNEQFF. The CDR3 DNA sequence: TGTGCCACCGGACCGGGACAGGGTAGAAATGAGCAGTTCTTC. V gene TRBV15 combines with J gene TRBJ2-1, with 9 bases fitting TRBD1. CDR1 is LNHNV, CDR2 YYDKDF, per germline (reference sequence). V trimming: 8 bases; J trimming: 7 bases; junction bases outside the gene matches: 9. CDR3 length: 14 residues.

The rearrangement joins TRBV7-3 to TRBJ2-6; perhaps TRBD2 as D (5 bases). This CDR3 comprises 15 residues. The V gene lost 2 bases and the J gene lost 2 bases, with 7 bases spanning the gap. Germline assignment: CDR1 SGHTA and CDR2 FQGTGA. CDR3 coding DNA: TGTGCCAGCAGCTTATCCGGGACTGGGGCCAACGTCCTGACTTTC. Amino acid sequence: CASSLSGTGANVLTF.

Concerning this clone itself: This CDR3 is also generated by other DNA sequences in the sample. The CDR3 is CAWSVGGVNTEAFF. The CDR3 DNA is TGTGCCTGGAGTGTAGGGGGGGTGAACACTGAAGCTTTCTTT. The chain has TRBV30 and TRBJ1-1; a weak D match, TRBD1 (6 bases). Trimming took 0 bases from V and 0 from J, leaving 8 bases between them. The germline gives CDR1 GTSNPN, CDR2 SVGIG (reference sequence). This CDR3 has 14 amino acids.

About this clone: A read error may account for a junction end that differs from germline. Distinct nucleotide sequences in the sample also encode this CDR3. The rearrangement links TRBV27 to TRBJ2-7, with D perhaps matching TRBD1 (5 bases). Germline V CDR1 and CDR2: MNHEY, SMNVEV (reference sequence). The length of the CDR3 is 13 residues. The CDR3 loop reads CASTSQATYEQYF. The CDR3 DNA reads as TGTGCTAGCACCTCACAGGCTACCTACGAGCAGTACTTC.

The chain uses TRBV7-3 and TRBJ2-1, with 7 bases matching TRBD2. V lost 2 bases to trimming and J lost 8 bases; unmatched junction nucleotides: 6. Germline CDR1 SGHTA, CDR2 FQGTGA. This CDR3 spans 14 amino acids. CDR3 in DNA: TGTGCCAGCAGCTTAGGCGGGGGTGGGGATGAGCAGTTCTTC. Its translation: CASSLGGGGDEQFF.

The gene calls are TRBV9 and TRBJ2-1; D unclear. The germline V gene has CDR1 SGDLS and CDR2 YYNGEE. Trimming removed 1 base at V and 9 bases at J, with 14 bases between. The CDR3 sequence is 14 residues long. The CDR3 bases are TGTGCCAGCAGCGTAATGTCAGGCAATAGTGAGCAGTTCTTC. It is translated as CASSVMSGNSEQFF.

This clone was picked up one time. DNA of the CDR3: TGTGCCAGCAGCCCAGAGGGACAGGGGGCGAACACCGGGGAGCTGTTTTTT. It codes for CASSPEGQGANTGELFF. V is TRBV7-8 and J is TRBJ2-2; 11 nucleotides match TRBD1. Germline CDR1 is SGHVS and CDR2 is FQNEAQ. Trimming removed 5 bases from V and 0 bases from J; junction bases left unmatched: 5. The CDR3 sequence is 17 residues long.

This chain uses TRBV28 with TRBJ2-5; 7 positions match TRBD1. Germline CDR1 is MDHEN and CDR2 is SYDVKM. Unmatched junction bases numbered 4, after V lost 8 bases and J lost 4 bases. The CDR3 spans 12 residues. For the CDR3, the DNA is TGTGCCAGCGCCACAGGGGTAGAGACCCAGTACTTC. It encodes CASATGVETQYF.

The V call is TRBV11-2, the J call TRBJ1-1; TRBD1 aligns across 9 bases. Trimming at V came to 5 bases and at J to 4 bases, leaving 5 bases not matched to a gene. Germline V gives CDR1 SGHAT, CDR2 FQNNGV. CDR3 length: 14 amino acids. This CDR3 is CASSERTGATEAFF. DNA for the CDR3: TGTGCCAGCAGCGAAAGGACAGGGGCCACTGAAGCTTTCTTT.

This rearrangement joins TRBV4-1 to TRBJ2-7; 10 positions match TRBD1. J was trimmed by 2 bases and V by 1 base; bases with no gene match: 2. The CDR3 loop spans 15 amino acids. CDR1 is MGHRA and CDR2 is YSYEKL in the germline V gene. The CDR3 DNA reads as TGCGCCAGCAGCCAAGCCGGGACAGGGGCCTACGAGCAGTACTTC. Protein product: CASSQAGTGAYEQYF.

The V gene is TRBV5-6, the J gene TRBJ2-7; perhaps TRBD1 as D (5 bases). The CDR3 consists of 12 residues. The germline gives CDR1 SGHDT, CDR2 YYEEEE. Trimming shortened V by 6 bases and J by 3 bases, and 10 bases separated the two germline ends. The CDR3 here is CASTLGLYEQYF. DNA for the CDR3: TGTGCCAGCACCCTGGGGCTCTACGAGCAGTACTTC.

The CDR3 reads CASSEARGSPLHF. In DNA form, the CDR3 reads TGTGCCAGCAGTGAAGCCCGAGGGTCACCCCTCCACTTT. This sequence joins TRBV6-1 and TRBJ1-6; D unclear. V was cut by 0 bases and J by 10 bases, with 7 bases left in between. Germline V gene sequence: CDR1 MNHNS, CDR2 SASEGT. The CDR3 covers 13 residues.

The chain links TRBV6-5 to TRBJ1-5; D gene ambiguous. This CDR3 is 13 amino acids long. The germline V and J ends were trimmed by 6 bases and 5 bases, with 11 bases remaining between them. Germline V gene data show CDR1 as MNHEY and CDR2 as SVGAGI. The DNA of the CDR3 is TGTGCCAGCAGACCGGACGGGGATCAGCCCCAGCATTTT. Its protein product is CASRPDGDQPQHF.

V usage is TRBV5-4 and J usage is TRBJ2-1; tentatively, D is TRBD2 (6 bases). Germline V CDR1 and CDR2: SGHNT, YYREEE (reference sequence). The V end was cut by 1 base, the J end by 1 base, with 18 bases between. The CDR3 is made up of 18 amino acids. The CDR3 sequence: CASSLSPERAKSYNEQFF. CDR3 coding DNA: TGTGCCAGCAGCTTGTCCCCCGAGCGGGCCAAATCCTACAATGAGCAGTTCTTC.

The genes are TRBV6-6 and TRBJ2-5; TRBD2 matches at 9 bases. Per germline, CDR1 MNHNY and CDR2 SVGAGI (reference sequence). J gave up 1 base and V 6 bases, and 3 bases lay outside the gene matches. The CDR3 runs 14 residues. CDR3 sequence: CASRAGGSQETQYF. The CDR3 nucleotides read TGTGCCAGCAGGGCGGGAGGGTCCCAAGAGACCCAGTACTTC.

V is TRBV6-1 and J is TRBJ1-1, with D possibly being TRBD1 (6 bases). The CDR3 is 15 residues long. V was trimmed by 4 bases and J by 3 bases, leaving 15 bases between them. Looked up from germline, CDR1 is MNHNS and CDR2 is SASEGT. This CDR3 reads CASSALRGSYTEAFF. The CDR3 DNA follows: TGTGCCAGCAGTGCCCTCAGGGGATCTTACACTGAAGCTTTCTTT.

The chain is built from TRBV28 and TRBJ1-1; weak D call: TRBD1 (5 bases). The germline gives CDR1 MDHEN, CDR2 SYDVKM. This CDR3 has 14 residues. Deletions cut 2 bases from V and 1 base from J, with 8 bases between. The CDR3 is CASSLIGGNTEAFF. The CDR3 DNA sequence: TGTGCCAGCAGTTTAATCGGGGGGAACACTGAAGCTTTCTTT. Looking up the rest from reference TRBV28 and TRBJ1-1 gives the full variable domain: DVKVTQSSRYLVKRTGEKVFLECVQDMDHENMFWYRQDPGLGLRLIYFSYDVKMKEKGDIPEGYSVSREKKERFSLILESASTNQTSMYLCASSLIGGNTEAFFGQGTRLTVV.

The V gene is TRBV30, the J gene TRBJ1-1; 8 bases match TRBD1. The CDR3 runs to 14 residues. The ends lost 3 bases at V and 4 bases at J; junction bases unmatched: 7. Per the germline V gene, CDR1 is GTSNPN and CDR2 is SVGIG (reference sequence). The CDR3: CAWRVGTGGTEAFF. CDR3 sequence (DNA): TGTGCCTGGAGGGTGGGAACAGGGGGCACTGAAGCTTTCTTT. Variable domain in full (rest from reference TRBV30 and TRBJ1-1): SQTIHQWPATLVQPVGSPLSLECTVEGTSNPNLYWYRQAAGRGLQLLFYSVGIGQISSEVPQNLSASRPQDRQFILSSKKLLLSDSGFYLCAWRVGTGGTEAFFGQGTRLTVV.

This chain uses TRBV7-2 with TRBJ1-2, with no clear D. The CDR3 is 14 residues long. Per germline, CDR1 SGHTA and CDR2 FQGNSA. The V end was cut by 5 bases, the J end by 1 base, with 11 bases between. CDR3 residues: CASSPDGVNYGYTF. The DNA for the CDR3 is TGTGCCAGCAGCCCCGACGGGGTTAACTATGGCTACACCTTC.

The chain uses TRBV7-2 and TRBJ1-2; D not resolved. The CDR3 has 13 residues. With 5 bases removed from V and 2 bases from J, the gap between germline ends came to 9 bases. Germline V gene data show CDR1 as SGHTA and CDR2 as FQGNSA. The CDR3 coding sequence is TGTGCCAGCAGCCCAGAACCAAACTATGGCTACACCTTC. Amino acid sequence: CASSPEPNYGYTF. The whole variable domain, remainder taken from reference TRBV7-2 and TRBJ1-2, is GAGVSQSPSNKVTEKGKDVELRCDPISGHTALYWYRQSLGQGLEFLIYFQGNSAPDKSGLPSDRFSAERTGGSVSTLTIQRTQQEDSAVYLCASSPEPNYGYTFGSGTRLTVV.

J is TRBJ2-1 and V is TRBV15, with a tentative D call TRBD2 (5 bases). V lost 3 bases to trimming and J lost 4 bases, with 16 bases between them. The CDR3 contains 16 residues. Germline-derived CDR1 and CDR2 are LNHNV and YYDKDF (reference sequence). CDR3 amino acids: CATSRMKGAAYNEQFF. CDR3 DNA: TGTGCCACCAGCAGGATGAAGGGAGCGGCTTACAATGAGCAGTTCTTC.

This clone was counted a single time. The chain has TRBV9 and TRBJ1-2, with 11 bases that match TRBD1. Germline values: CDR1 SGDLS, CDR2 YYNGEE. The CDR3 spans 14 residues. V lost 4 bases and J lost 4; bases outside the gene matches: 3. The CDR3 bases are TGTGCCAGCAGCTCCGGACAGGGGGCCTATGGCTACACCTTC. The encoded protein is CASSSGQGAYGYTF.